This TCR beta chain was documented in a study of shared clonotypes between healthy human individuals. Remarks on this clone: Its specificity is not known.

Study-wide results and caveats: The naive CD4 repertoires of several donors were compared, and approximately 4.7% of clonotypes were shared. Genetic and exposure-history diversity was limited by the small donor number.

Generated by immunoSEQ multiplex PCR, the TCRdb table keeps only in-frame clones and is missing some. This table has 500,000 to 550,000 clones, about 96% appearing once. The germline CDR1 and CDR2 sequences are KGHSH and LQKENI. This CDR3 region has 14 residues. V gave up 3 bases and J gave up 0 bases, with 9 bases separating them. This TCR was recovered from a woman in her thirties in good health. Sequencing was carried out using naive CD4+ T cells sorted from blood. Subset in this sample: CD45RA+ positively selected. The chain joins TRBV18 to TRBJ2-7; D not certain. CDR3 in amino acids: CASSPYGLSYEQYF. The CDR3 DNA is TGTGCCAGCTCACCTTATGGCCTCTCCTACGAGCAGTACTTC.